This TCR beta chain was found in a study of prognosis after radiotherapy for stage I lung cancer (dated by TCRdb to the early 2020s). About the study as a whole: About 20 stage I NSCLC patients were enrolled in Nanjing, China, between early 2018 and January 2019. Newly diagnosed primary stage I lung tumors occurred in approximately 15 patients, and oligometastatic NSCLC after surgical resection of the primary tumor occurred in 4 or 5. All patients were considered medically inoperable, owing to comorbidities in approximately twelve and refusal of surgery in 6 or 7. The cohort included approximately 13 men and over 5 women, with a median age of around 70 years and a range of about 53 to 85 years. Squamous cell carcinoma histology was identified in six to eight patients, and adenocarcinoma histology was identified in around 13 patients. Image-guided IMRT or VMAT was used to deliver SBRT in 3 to 5 fractions at a biologically effective dose of at least 100 Gy. Concurrent therapy was not administered to any patient alongside SBRT. Four of the 19 patients developed distant metastases after SBRT, at a median of around seven months; the other 15 showed no significant progression. Peripheral blood TCR beta repertoires were profiled in stage I NSCLC patients before and after stereotactic body radiotherapy, and the repertoires were related to distant failure. The study sequenced 38 blood samples from around 20 patients, one before and one after SBRT per patient. What the study reported, not specific to this receptor: Whether the expanded TCR clones were tumor-specific was not determined. A decrease in unique TCR clone counts was observed after SBRT (median roughly 10,000 before versus several thousand after; Wilcoxon paired P=0.011). Limitations of the study included a small cohort and short follow-up, and the study findings need independent validation. TRBV and TRBJ usage frequencies reportedly varied with metastasis status, involving two V genes at baseline and about 10 V and two J genes after SBRT. None of the reported P values were adjusted for multiple comparisons. Post-SBRT Shannon entropy and its change from baseline were lower in patients who developed distant metastases; baseline Shannon entropy was not associated with metastases.

Two rounds of multiplex PCR were performed to amplify the TCR beta CDR3 region from genomic DNA. The first PCR round used primers specific to each TRBV and TRBJ gene, with sequences filed in Chinese patent CN105087789A. Universal primers were used in the second round of PCR. The Roche High Pure PCR Template Preparation Kit was used to extract genomic DNA from frozen PBMCs. An Illumina HiSeq 3000 was used to sequence the libraries paired-end with 151 bp reads. In the source study's methods: CutAdapt was used to remove raw reads lacking the multiplex PCR primer sequences. PEAR was used to merge high-quality paired reads into contigs. TRB V, D and J gene segments were assigned to each contig with MiXCR by alignment to reference sequences. To remove sequencing errors, CDR3 sequences were clustered according to base quality and sequence similarity. Diversity was measured as Shannon entropy normalized by the natural log of productive TCR sequence number. Clonality was computed as one minus the ratio of Shannon entropy to the natural log of the number of unique clonotypes. The Youden index of ROC curves was used to select progression-free survival cut-offs for repertoire metrics, and analyses were performed in R 3.5.3. Starting from the raw public reads, TCRdb applied fastp trimming at Q25, assembled clones with MiXCR and retained in-frame beta chains. Rows merge per CDR3 protein into single entries with the most common DNA and genes. These V and J calls are TCRdb output, not the study's own analysis. The sample yields over 45,000 distinct CDR3 sequences; around 27% were counted once. The top ten clones comprise around 6.9% of the sample.

CDR1 and CDR2 are read off the germline V gene as MNHNS and SASEGT. V loses 6 bases at its end and J loses 1 base; junction bases beyond the gene matches: 4. Its CDR3 holds 15 amino acids, cysteine through phenylalanine. Left in the record is the CDR3 DNA by itself, 45 bases read in frame from the first base. All patients had node-negative disease on CT and PET/CT, and none had a history of other malignancies or had previously received chemotherapy or radiotherapy. At each of the two time points, six milliliters of peripheral venous blood were collected into EDTA tubes. PBMCs were isolated by Ficoll-Paque Plus density-gradient centrifugation. Right after collection, samples were placed at -80 degrees C and kept there until analysis. This clonotype was recorded at least ten times. Its cognate antigen has yet to be identified. The input lacks base qualities; no much larger clone sits a single base away.

This specimen consisted of PBMCs, obtained before or after stereotactic body radiation therapy (not recorded which). This receptor was taken from a donor at least 50 years old with non-small cell lung cancer. The V and J segments used are TRBV6-1 and TRBJ1-5, with TRBD1 identical over 9 junction bases. The DNA sequence reads TGTGCCAGCAGGTCCGGGACAGGGAGCAATCAGCCCCAGCATTTT. It encodes CASRSGTGSNQPQHF.